One T cell receptor beta chain is described in this entry. The same CDR3 also results from other DNA sequences found in this sample. The PCR ran on 60 Vbeta and 13 Jbeta primers. Assay: immunoSEQ multiplex PCR; the TCRdb copy retains only in-frame clones and omits some. The sample lists around 150,000 clones, less than 85% occurring once. The CDR3 has 16 amino acids. The V end lost 0 bases, the J end lost 7 bases, and 13 bases lay between the germline ends. Germline-derived CDR1 and CDR2 are MNHEY and SVGAGI. The data belong to a study of cytomegalovirus exposure and HLA in healthy donors. The clonotype comes from a man aged 55-75 years in good health and CMV-seronegative. V is TRBV6-5 and J is TRBJ1-6, with D perhaps TRBD1 (5 bases). Material for sequencing was PBMCs. The CDR3 bases are TGTGCCAGCAGTTACTCGGGGGGGATTGGGAATTCACCCCTCCACTTT. Protein sequence: CASSYSGGIGNSPLHF.